This paragraph covers one TCR beta chain sequence. The antigen is unknown. Generated by immunoSEQ multiplex PCR, the TCRdb table keeps only in-frame clones and is missing some. The sample has some 150,000 clones, under 95% seen once. The sample is drawn from a study of T cell responses to AZD1222 COVID-19 vaccine. Points from the study as a whole: Spike-specific TCR breadth and depth went up after people got two AZD1222 doses.

CDR1 is MGHRA, CDR2 YSYEKL, per germline. V shed 1 base, J shed 0 bases, and the junction held 2 bases outside the gene matches. CDR3 size: 15 residues. Here the sequenced sample was peripheral blood, taken on day 0 of AZD1222 vaccination. This clonotype was obtained from an adult in good health. V gene TRBV4-1 combines with J gene TRBJ1-1; 7 nucleotides line up with TRBD1. Here the CDR3 DNA reads TGCGCCAGCAGCCAAGGACAGGGCTTGAACACTGAAGCTTTCTTT. This sequence encodes CASSQGQGLNTEAFF.